This T cell receptor beta chain was captured in a study of cytomegalovirus exposure and HLA in healthy donors. Overall study: The same platform was used for the 130 or so validation repertoires as for the 600 to 700 first-cohort repertoires, as reported in a later analysis.

Assay used: immunoSEQ multiplex PCR; TCRdb lists only in-frame clones, some missing. Here the sample spans roughly 68,000 clones, under 96% being singletons. This CDR3 is built from 16 residues. The germline gives CDR1 MGHRA, CDR2 YSYEKL. The V segment lost 1 base and the J segment 0 bases; nucleotides outside the gene matches: 2. V and J are TRBV4-1 and TRBJ2-3; 9 bases fit TRBD2. The material sequenced was PBMCs. The clonotype originates from a woman between 18 and 29 years old in good health and CMV-seropositive. The CDR3 DNA follows: TGCGCCAGCAGCCAAGCCGCGGGAGGGAGCACAGATACGCAGTATTTT. Amino acid sequence: CASSQAAGGSTDTQYF.